This TCR beta chain was sequenced during a study of cytomegalovirus exposure and HLA in healthy donors. General study results and limits: Later analysis showed TCR association rates varying by HLA locus, highest for DRB1 and lowest for HLA-C. Per a prior analysis, the majority of TCR beta V segments were productive roughly 87% or roughly 30% of the time. Later analysis associated a missense DCLRE1C variant with TCR beta V- and J-gene trimming.

The donors (healthy individuals) were bone marrow donors. CDR3 length equals 12 residues. Between the trimmed V and J ends, which lost 5 bases and 14 bases, there was a span of 16 bases. CDR1 and CDR2 from the germline V gene are SEHNR and FQNEAQ (reference sequence). The PCR employed 60 Vbeta primers together with 13 Jbeta primers. Method: immunoSEQ multiplex PCR; TCRdb's copy keeps in-frame clones and lacks some. The table lists about 240,000 clones, 85% of them singletons. Of note for this clone: Antigen unknown.

The source material was PBMCs. The source of this sequence is a girl aged 2-10 years in good health and CMV-seronegative. The chain combines TRBV7-9 with TRBJ2-1; D unclear. In DNA, the CDR3 is TGTGCCAGCAGCCCAGGTCCCGTTCGTGAGTTCTTC. This sequence encodes CASSPGPVREFF.